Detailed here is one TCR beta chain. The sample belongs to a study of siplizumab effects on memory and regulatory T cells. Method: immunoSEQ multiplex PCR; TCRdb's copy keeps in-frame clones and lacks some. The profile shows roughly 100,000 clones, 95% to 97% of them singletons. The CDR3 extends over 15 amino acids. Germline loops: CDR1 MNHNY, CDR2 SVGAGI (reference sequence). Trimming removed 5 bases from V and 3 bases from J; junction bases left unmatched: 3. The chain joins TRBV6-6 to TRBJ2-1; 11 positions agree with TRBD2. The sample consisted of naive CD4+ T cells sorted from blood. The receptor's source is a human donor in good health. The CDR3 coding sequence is TGTGCCAGCAGTGCGACTAGCGGGGACTACAATGAGCAGTTCTTC. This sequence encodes CASSATSGDYNEQFF.